The clone carrying this T cell receptor beta chain was detected a few times. Its specificity is unknown. This specimen comes from a study of vaccination effects on CD4 cells after COVID-19. Expansion with viral peptide pools was applied to antigen-specific CD4+ T cells by the ViraFEST assay prior to sequencing. Following culture for roughly 10 days, CD4+ T cells were isolated. Each participant was given two doses of one vaccine (BNT162b2 or mRNA-1273). Half of the medium was exchanged for IL-2 medium on both days 3 and 7. Trimming pared 6 bases from V and 6 bases from J, leaving 8 bases between. The CDR3 is made up of 11 amino acids. Germline CDR1 MDHEN, CDR2 SYDVKM. Repertoires were generated with immunoSEQ multiplex PCR, while TCRdb's copy carries only in-frame clones and drops some. Here the sample spans fewer than 25,000 clones, 60% to 75% being singletons.

The V call is TRBV28, the J call TRBJ1-2; no definite D call. This specimen was CD4+ T cells from PBMCs cultured with HCoV-NL63 spike peptides, taken after COVID-19 vaccination. This TCR was recovered from a human donor who received a COVID-19 vaccine. CDR3 DNA sequence: TGTGCCAGCAGACGGACGCATGGCTACACCTTC. It yields the protein CASRRTHGYTF.